The 21 T cell receptor beta chains listed next were all sequenced from one sample in a study of radiation and T cells in renal cell carcinoma. The treatment: treatment-naive control, cytoreductive nephrectomy. The method was immunoSEQ multiplex PCR; TCRdb's version includes in-frame clones alone and lacks a portion of them. Of roughly 18,000 clones in the sample, roughly three fifths were seen once. Sequenced here: tumor tissue, sampled from a patient whose treatment was nephrectomy without radiotherapy. The receptors shown here come from a man in his fifties with renal cell carcinoma.

V usage is TRBV7-2 and J usage is TRBJ1-6, with D hard to call. The CDR3 contains 17 residues. Germline V gene sequence: CDR1 SGHTA, CDR2 FQGNSA. The V end was cut by 1 base, the J end by 6 bases, with 16 bases between. CDR3 bases: TGTGCCAGCAGCTTAGATCGTAACAATGCTTTTAATTCACCCCTCCACTTT. Amino acid sequence: CASSLDRNNAFNSPLHF.

The V gene is TRBV11-2, the J gene TRBJ2-7; the match to TRBD2 covers 8 bases. The V gene end was trimmed by 8 bases and the J gene end by 2 bases; junction bases not matched to a gene: 11. Looked up from germline, CDR1 is SGHAT and CDR2 is FQNNGV. The CDR3 has 15 residues. The CDR3 loop is CASRLLGGGPYEQYF. CDR3 nucleotide sequence: TGTGCCAGCCGCCTTCTTGGCGGGGGGCCCTACGAGCAGTACTTC.

The rearrangement uses TRBV7-2 and TRBJ1-5, with D hard to call. Looked up from germline, CDR1 is SGHTA and CDR2 is FQGNSA. The CDR3 runs 13 residues. Trimming took 2 bases from V and 1 from J, leaving 3 bases between them. In nucleotides, the CDR3 is TGTGCCAGCAGCTTATGGAGCAATCAGCCCCAGCATTTT. Its protein product is CASSLWSNQPQHF. Based on the CDR3 plus reference TRBV7-2 and TRBJ1-5, the full variable domain is GAGVSQSPSNKVTEKGKDVELRCDPISGHTALYWYRQSLGQGLEFLIYFQGNSAPDKSGLPSDRFSAERTGGSVSTLTIQRTQQEDSAVYLCASSLWSNQPQHFGDGTRLSIL.

V usage is TRBV7-8 and J usage is TRBJ2-7, with D perhaps matching TRBD1 (6 bases). CDR3 length equals 13 residues. V gave up 3 bases and J gave up 5 bases, with 11 bases separating them. Germline CDR1 SGHVS, CDR2 FQNEAQ. CDR3 residues: CASSFNRVNEQYF. In DNA form, the CDR3 reads TGTGCCAGCAGCTTCAACAGGGTTAACGAGCAGTACTTC.

The chain couples TRBV6-1 to TRBJ2-1; 8 nucleotides match TRBD1. With 3 bases clipped from V and 3 bases from J, the junction kept 16 bases outside the gene matches. The CDR3 has 19 amino acids. CDR1 is MNHNS, CDR2 SASEGT, per germline. As DNA, the CDR3 is TGTGCCAGCAGTGAGATGTTTGAGAGAGGGACAGGTGGCTACAATGAGCAGTTCTTC. It is translated as CASSEMFERGTGGYNEQFF.

The DNA of the CDR3 is TGTGCCAGCAGCTTTCGGACTAGCGGGAGAGTTATAGATACGCAGTATTTT. It specifies CASSFRTSGRVIDTQYF. This chain connects TRBV9 to TRBJ2-3; 13 nucleotides agree with TRBD2. The CDR3 spans 17 residues. V trimming: 4 bases; J trimming: 5 bases; junction bases outside the gene matches: 10. Germline CDR1 is SGDLS and CDR2 is YYNGEE.

The rearrangement links TRBV2 to TRBJ1-4; D remains unclear. With 6 bases removed from V and 7 bases from J, the gap between germline ends came to 15 bases. The CDR3 length is 14 residues. The germline gives CDR1 SNHLY, CDR2 FYNNEI. The CDR3 DNA reads TGTGCCAGCAGCGCGGGAACAGCGGTTGAAAAACTGTTTTTT. It yields the protein CASSAGTAVEKLFF.

V and J are TRBV6-6 and TRBJ1-1; perhaps TRBD1 as D (6 bases). From germline, CDR1 is MNHNY and CDR2 SVGAGI (reference sequence). V was pared by 8 bases and J by 6 bases, with 19 bases between. This CDR3 is 14 amino acids long. The CDR3 nucleotides are TGTGCCAGCTCAAGGGGGGGGGAGGTTCCTGAAGCTTTCTTT. Translated, it gives CASSRGGEVPEAFF.

The J gene is TRBJ2-7, the V gene TRBV5-1, with TRBD1 matching over 8 bases. The CDR3 contains 14 residues. Germline V lookup: CDR1 SGHRS, CDR2 YFSETQ. J lost 3 bases, V lost 3 bases, and 5 bases had no gene match. For the CDR3, the DNA is TGCGCCAGCAGCTCGACAGGGGTTCACTACGAGCAGTACTTC. As protein: CASSSTGVHYEQYF.

The gene calls are TRBV6-4 and TRBJ2-7; D not certain. CDR1 is MRHNA, CDR2 SNTAGT, per germline. The CDR3 runs to 13 residues. The CDR3 nucleotides read TGTGCTCCACAAGTGGAGATTTCCTACGAGCAGTACTTC. The encoded protein is CAPQVEISYEQYF.

J is TRBJ2-4 and V is TRBV2; D is perhaps TRBD1 (5 bases). Per germline, CDR1 SNHLY and CDR2 FYNNEI. V was clipped by 4 bases and J by 8 bases, with 15 bases between them. This CDR3 has 14 residues. CDR3 sequence reads: CASSATGKGHIQYF. DNA for the CDR3: TGTGCCAGCAGTGCAACAGGAAAGGGGCACATTCAGTACTTC.

The J gene is TRBJ2-7, the V gene TRBV7-2; possibly TRBD2 for D (5 bases). Germline CDR1 reads SGHTA; CDR2 reads FQGNSA. The length of the CDR3 is 14 residues. Trimming cost V 5 bases and J 3 bases, with 14 bases left between them. CDR3 in amino acids: CASSQRHGIYEQYF. In nucleotides, the CDR3 is TGTGCCAGCAGCCAACGACACGGGATCTACGAGCAGTACTTC.

The J gene is TRBJ1-1, the V gene TRBV28; no definite D call. The CDR3 loop spans 11 amino acids. V gave up 4 bases and J gave up 5 bases, with 5 bases separating them. The germline V gene encodes CDR1 MDHEN and CDR2 SYDVKM. CDR3 coding DNA: TGTGCCAGCAGTTCCCGAACTGAAGCTTTCTTT. It yields the protein CASSSRTEAFF.

The J gene is TRBJ1-1, the V gene TRBV9, with D hard to call. Trimming removed 0 bases at V and 3 bases at J, with 6 bases between. Germline CDR1 is SGDLS and CDR2 is YYNGEE. The CDR3 contains 13 residues. The DNA of the CDR3 is TGTGCCAGCAGCGTAGACACGGACACTGAAGCTTTCTTT. Amino acids: CASSVDTDTEAFF.

The rearrangement links TRBV27 to TRBJ1-2; D is unresolved. Germline V lookup: CDR1 MNHEY, CDR2 SMNVEV (reference sequence). V dropped 3 bases and J dropped 7 bases, with 12 bases sitting between them. The CDR3 is 13 amino acids. CDR3 DNA sequence: TGTGCCAGCAGTTTCCGGGGTCTGGCTGGCTACACCTTC. It specifies CASSFRGLAGYTF.

The rearrangement uses TRBV4-3 and TRBJ2-7; weak D call: TRBD2 (5 bases). In germline, CDR1 is LGHNA, CDR2 YSLEER. This CDR3 is built from 17 residues. Trimming left V 0 bases short and J 2 bases short, with 17 bases between. This CDR3 reads CASSQDLPGSGPYEQYF. As DNA, the CDR3 is TGCGCCAGCAGCCAAGATCTCCCGGGATCCGGGCCCTACGAGCAGTACTTC.

This clone was observed a handful of times. The gene calls are TRBV27 and TRBJ1-2; 7 positions match TRBD1. This CDR3 contains 15 residues. The V and J ends lost 6 bases and 4 bases, in that order; junction bases with no gene match: 11. Germline-derived CDR1 and CDR2 are MNHEY and SMNVEV (reference sequence). The CDR3 bases are TGTGCCAGCAGGTACAGGGGCTCTCTTTCCTATGGCTACACCTTC. Protein sequence: CASRYRGSLSYGYTF.

This rearrangement joins TRBV19 to TRBJ1-5; D is possibly TRBD1 (6 bases). Germline-derived CDR1 and CDR2 are LNHDA and SQIVND (reference sequence). Trimming shortened V by 8 bases and J by 1 base, and 9 bases separated the two germline ends. The CDR3 consists of 13 residues. The CDR3 nucleotides are TGTGCCAGTGGGGGGACAAGCAATCAGCCCCAGCATTTT. Its translation: CASGGTSNQPQHF.

The chain couples TRBV21-1 to TRBJ1-4; the table's D call TRBD1 went unverified against the DNA. TRBV21-1 is shown as a pseudogene. The CDR3 sequence is 21 residues long. CDR3 in DNA: TGTGCCAGCAGCAAAGATCCCAATCGGACAGGGCCAATTGCAACTAATGAAAAACTGTTTTTT. Protein sequence: CASSKDPNRTGPIATNEKLFF.

This chain uses TRBV2 with TRBJ1-5; D is uncertain. Deletions cut 8 bases from V and 0 bases from J, with 11 bases between. CDR1 and CDR2 from the germline V gene are SNHLY and FYNNEI. This CDR3 has 14 amino acids. The CDR3 protein is CASGFSNSNQPQHF. The CDR3 DNA sequence: TGTGCCAGCGGATTTTCCAATAGCAATCAGCCCCAGCATTTT.

Relative to its sample, this clone is medium-sized. V usage is TRBV9 and J usage is TRBJ1-1; tentative D call: TRBD1 (5 bases). V was trimmed by 4 bases and J by 0 bases, leaving 10 bases between them. The CDR3 consists of 14 residues. The germline V gene encodes CDR1 SGDLS and CDR2 YYNGEE. CDR3 residues: CASSLGAVNTEAFF. Written as DNA, the CDR3 is TGTGCCAGCAGCCTCGGGGCAGTGAACACTGAAGCTTTCTTT.